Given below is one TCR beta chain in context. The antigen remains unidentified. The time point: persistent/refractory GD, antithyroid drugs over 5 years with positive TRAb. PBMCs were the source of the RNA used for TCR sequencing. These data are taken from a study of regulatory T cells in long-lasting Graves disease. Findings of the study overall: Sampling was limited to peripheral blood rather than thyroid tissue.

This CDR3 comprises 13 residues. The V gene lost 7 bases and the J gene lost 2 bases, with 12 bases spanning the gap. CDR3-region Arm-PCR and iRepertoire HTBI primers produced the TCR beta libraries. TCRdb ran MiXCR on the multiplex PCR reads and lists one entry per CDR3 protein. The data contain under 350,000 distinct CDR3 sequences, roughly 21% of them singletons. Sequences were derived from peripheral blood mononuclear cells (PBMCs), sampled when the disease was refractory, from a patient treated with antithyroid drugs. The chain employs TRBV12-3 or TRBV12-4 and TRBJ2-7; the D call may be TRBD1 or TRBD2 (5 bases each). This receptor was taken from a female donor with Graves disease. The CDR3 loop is CASTRDETYEQYF. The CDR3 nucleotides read TGTGCCAGCACCCGGGACGAAACCTACGAGCAGTACTTC.